Each of the 26 T cell receptor beta chains below was sequenced from the same sample in a study of response to subunit inactivated influenza vaccine. Each CDR3 protein gets one entry after TCRdb re-called the RT-PCR reads with MiXCR. The profile shows hundreds of thousands of distinct CDR3 sequences, about 10% of them singletons. Sequenced material: PBMCs from blood, taken on the day of vaccination. All receptors derive from a man aged 50-60 years who received an inactivated influenza vaccine.

This clonotype was detected only a few times. The gene calls are TRBV6-1 and TRBJ2-7; D is perhaps TRBD1 (6 bases). The CDR3 covers 14 residues. Germline V lookup: CDR1 MNHNS, CDR2 SASEGT. Trimming removed 6 bases from V and 3 bases from J, with 15 bases in between. The CDR3 DNA follows: TGTGCCAGCAGCGGGACATATCTGAGCTACGAGCAGTACTTC. Protein sequence: CASSGTYLSYEQYF.

There are many counts of this clonotype. The V gene is TRBV3-1, the J gene TRBJ2-7, with 7 nucleotides matching TRBD1. This CDR3 has 15 residues. Per the germline V gene, CDR1 is LGHDT and CDR2 is YNNKEL (reference sequence). With V trimmed by 5 bases and J by 5 bases, 12 bases remained unmatched. The CDR3 coding sequence is TGTGCCAGCAGCAAAAAACCCCAGGGGGTCAACGAGCAGTACTTC. Translated, it gives CASSKKPQGVNEQYF.

The chain has TRBV7-2 and TRBJ1-1; 7 nucleotides line up with TRBD1. CDR1 and CDR2 (germline): SGHTA, FQGNSA. V trimming: 4 bases; J trimming: 3 bases; junction bases outside the gene matches: 5. The CDR3 totals 14 residues. CDR3 sequence (DNA): TGTGCCAGCAGCTCACGACAGGGAGACACTGAAGCTTTCTTT. It encodes CASSSRQGDTEAFF.

The chain has TRBV4-1 and TRBJ2-5; 7 nucleotides agree with TRBD1. CDR1 is MGHRA, CDR2 YSYEKL, per germline. V trimming: 1 base; J trimming: 4 bases; junction bases outside the gene matches: 9. This CDR3 is built from 16 residues. CDR3 residues: CASSQVGGRGSETQYF. Written as DNA, the CDR3 is TGCGCCAGCAGCCAAGTTGGCGGCAGGGGGTCAGAGACCCAGTACTTC.

This clonotype is judged medium-sized. The J gene is TRBJ2-2, the V gene TRBV12-3 or TRBV12-4, with D perhaps matching TRBD1 (6 bases). There are 16 residues in the CDR3. Trimming shortened V by 5 bases and J by 6 bases, and 19 bases separated the two germline ends. The CDR3 nucleotides are TGTGCCAGCAGTCCCCGCGCCGTAGAGGGGGCCGGGGAGCTGTTTTTT. The encoded protein is CASSPRAVEGAGELFF.

This clonotype was picked up a small number of times. The V gene is TRBV6-5, the J gene TRBJ1-2; TRBD1 is a possible D gene (6 bases). This CDR3 is built from 12 residues. The V and J ends lost 7 bases and 8 bases respectively, with 14 bases between them. Germline CDR1 and CDR2: MNHEY and SVGAGI. The CDR3 sequence is CASTQTGSGYTF. The CDR3, as DNA: TGTGCCAGCACCCAAACAGGGAGCGGCTACACCTTC.

This chain links TRBV11-2 with TRBJ2-1; 7 bases match TRBD1. The CDR3 runs to 13 residues. Germline values: CDR1 SGHAT, CDR2 FQNNGV. The V gene end was trimmed by 2 bases and the J gene end by 9 bases; junction bases not matched to a gene: 4. This chain's CDR3 is CASSLLRTGEQFF. CDR3 bases: TGTGCCAGCAGCTTACTCCGGACAGGTGAGCAGTTCTTC.

This clonotype was seen at least ten times. V and J are TRBV28 and TRBJ2-3, with 8 bases identical to TRBD2. Per germline, CDR1 MDHEN and CDR2 SYDVKM. The CDR3 spans 16 residues. Unmatched junction bases numbered 3, after V lost 1 base and J lost 0 bases. Here the CDR3 reads CASSLSLADSTDTQYF. CDR3 coding DNA: TGTGCCAGCAGTTTATCACTAGCGGATAGCACAGATACGCAGTATTTT.

V gene TRBV27 combines with J gene TRBJ1-1, with 7 bases identical to TRBD1. Germline CDR1 is MNHEY and CDR2 is SMNVEV (reference sequence). This CDR3 is 15 amino acids long. The ends lost 6 bases at V and 0 bases at J; junction bases unmatched: 7. Written as DNA, the CDR3 is TGTGCCAGCAGCCTCATCGGGACAGTGAACACTGAAGCTTTCTTT. This encodes CASSLIGTVNTEAFF.

A few counts support this clonotype. The chain is built from TRBV19 and TRBJ2-1; D is possibly TRBD2 (6 bases). Trimming took off 6 bases at V and 8 bases at J, with 20 bases between the two ends. The length of the CDR3 is 15 residues. The germline gives CDR1 LNHDA, CDR2 SQIVND (reference sequence). CDR3 DNA: TGTGCCAGTAGGGGCCGCGGGACCCATGGGGATGAGCAGTTCTTC. This encodes CASRGRGTHGDEQFF. The full variable domain, its missing parts supplied by reference TRBV19 and TRBJ2-1, is DGGITQSPKYLFRKEGQNVTLSCEQNLNHDAMYWYRQDPGQGLRLIYYSQIVNDFQKGDIAEGYSVSREKKESFPLTVTSAQKNPTAFYLCASRGRGTHGDEQFFGPGTRLTVL.

J is TRBJ2-3 and V is TRBV12-3 or TRBV12-4; the D gene is possibly TRBD2 (7 bases). CDR3 length equals 16 residues. Deletions cut 6 bases from V and 0 bases from J, with 16 bases between. The chain's CDR3 is CASRRAGATSTDTQYF. CDR3 sequence (DNA): TGTGCCAGCAGGAGGGCGGGGGCAACTAGCACAGATACGCAGTATTTT.

The V call is TRBV5-1, the J call TRBJ2-1, with 9 bases aligning to TRBD1. Germline-derived CDR1 and CDR2 are SGHRS and YFSETQ. J was trimmed by 8 bases and V by 3 bases; bases with no gene match: 12. The CDR3 has 16 residues. CDR3 nucleotide sequence: TGCGCCAGCAGCTCTCCCGGGACAGGGTATAACGATGAGCAGTTCTTC. Protein product: CASSSPGTGYNDEQFF.

This clonotype was observed many times. The gene calls are TRBV7-6 and TRBJ2-3; 7 bases line up with TRBD2. Trimming removed 2 bases from V and 4 bases from J; junction bases left unmatched: 3. This CDR3 has 14 amino acids. CDR1 is SGHVS, CDR2 FNYEAQ, per germline. CDR3 in amino acids: CASSLNLAADTQYF. CDR3 in DNA: TGTGCCAGCAGCTTAAACCTAGCGGCAGATACGCAGTATTTT.

This clonotype showed up just a few times. CDR3 sequence: CASSEISSGTTDTQYF. CDR3 in DNA: TGCGCCAGCAGTGAAATCTCTAGCGGAACCACAGATACGCAGTATTTT. The chain has TRBV10-1 and TRBJ2-3, with 7 bases that match TRBD2. Germline loops: CDR1 WNHNN, CDR2 SYGVQD (reference sequence). The V segment lost 3 bases and the J segment 2 bases; nucleotides outside the gene matches: 8. This CDR3 spans 16 amino acids.

With regard to this clonotype: A much larger clone lies a single base off, so this may be a read error. The chain is built from TRBV7-2 and TRBJ2-1; perhaps D is TRBD1 or TRBD2 (5 bases each). The CDR3 is 15 residues long. CDR1 and CDR2 from the germline V gene are SGHTA and FQGNSA. This CDR3 reads CASSLVRGVGNKQFF. For the CDR3, the DNA is TGTGCCAGCAGCTTAGTGAGGGGTGTAGGCAATAAGCAGTTCTTC.

This clonotype has a count of ten or more. The chain joins TRBV29-1 to TRBJ2-3; TRBD2 is a possible D gene (5 bases). The CDR3 sequence is 14 residues long. Germline CDR1 SQVTM, CDR2 ANQGSEA. V dropped 1 base and J dropped 4 bases, with 12 bases sitting between them. As DNA, the CDR3 is TGCAGCGTTGAAGGGGCAAAGAGGGCAGATACGCAGTATTTT. This sequence encodes CSVEGAKRADTQYF.

In its sample, this clonotype was seen many times. The V call is TRBV18, the J call TRBJ1-2; D is possibly TRBD1 (5 bases). V lost 1 base and J 1 base, leaving 7 bases between the germline ends. Germline loops: CDR1 KGHSH, CDR2 LQKENI. The CDR3 contains 14 residues. The CDR3 is CASSPQGINYGYTF. The CDR3 coding sequence is TGTGCCAGCTCACCACAGGGGATTAACTATGGCTACACCTTC.

This clonotype was found a few times. The gene calls are TRBV9 and TRBJ2-7; D call uncertain. The CDR3 totals 15 residues. Germline lookup yields CDR1 SGDLS and CDR2 YYNGEE. Trimming cost V 0 bases and J 0 bases, with 10 bases left between them. The CDR3 protein is CASSVAGGPSYEQYF. As DNA, the CDR3 is TGTGCCAGCAGCGTAGCGGGCGGACCCTCCTACGAGCAGTACTTC.

This clonotype has a handful of counts. The chain recombines TRBV27 with TRBJ2-2; 12 positions match TRBD1. Unmatched junction bases numbered 4, after V lost 6 bases and J lost 2 bases. Germline CDR1 MNHEY, CDR2 SMNVEV (reference sequence). The CDR3 runs to 16 residues. CDR3: CASRGTGGANTGELFF. As DNA, the CDR3 is TGTGCCAGCAGGGGGACAGGGGGCGCAAACACCGGGGAGCTGTTTTTT.

This clonotype was recorded at least ten times. The gene calls are TRBV11-2 and TRBJ2-7; TRBD2 aligns across 13 bases. This CDR3 is built from 19 residues. Per the germline V gene, CDR1 is SGHAT and CDR2 is FQNNGV. V lost 5 bases to trimming and J lost 4 bases; unmatched junction nucleotides: 17. For the CDR3, the DNA is TGTGCCAGCAGCCACACACAAATCACCGGGACTAGCGGGATTTACGAGCAGTACTTC. This translates into CASSHTQITGTSGIYEQYF.

This clonotype appeared once. It may be a read error: a sequence one base away is much more abundant. The chain couples TRBV7-2 to TRBJ2-5; maybe TRBD1 (5 bases). Trimming stripped 5 bases from V and 4 bases from J, with 11 bases between. Germline V gene lookup returns CDR1 SGHTA and CDR2 FQGNSA. This CDR3 is built from 13 residues. CDR3 amino acids: CASSRTSRETQYF. The DNA of the CDR3 is TGTGCCAGCAGCCGGACAAGCAGAGAGACCCAGTACTTC.

At least ten counts were recorded for this clonotype. The chain recombines TRBV12-3 or TRBV12-4 with TRBJ2-5; D is unclear. V shed 0 bases and J shed 2 bases, with 4 bases lying between them. This CDR3 has 13 amino acids. The CDR3 loop is CASSLAVQETQYF. The CDR3 DNA sequence: TGTGCCAGCAGTTTAGCGGTGCAAGAGACCCAGTACTTC.

The chain carries TRBV5-1 and TRBJ2-3; 11 nucleotides agree with TRBD2. Germline CDR1 SGHRS, CDR2 YFSETQ. V gave up 0 bases and J gave up 2 bases; unmatched junction bases: 5. The CDR3 extends over 17 amino acids. The CDR3 bases are TGCGCCAGCAGCTTGGCTCTAGCGGGAGGACCCACAGATACGCAGTATTTT. It codes for CASSLALAGGPTDTQYF.

This clonotype was seen ten or more times. This chain connects TRBV27 to TRBJ2-7; 8 bases map to TRBD2. J was trimmed by 4 bases and V by 6 bases; bases with no gene match: 11. The CDR3 loop spans 15 amino acids. Germline CDR1 is MNHEY and CDR2 is SMNVEV (reference sequence). CDR3 residues: CASSLTTSGSYEQYF. The CDR3 bases are TGTGCCAGCAGCCTTACAACTAGCGGAAGTTACGAGCAGTACTTC.

This clonotype was counted only a few times. The chain has TRBV20-1 and TRBJ1-2, with 7 bases lining up with TRBD1. CDR1 is DFQATT and CDR2 is SNEGSKA in the germline V gene (reference sequence). CDR3 length: 14 residues. V dropped 0 bases and J dropped 4; count of bases not matched to a gene: 5. The CDR3, as DNA: TGCAGTGCTAGAGATGGTCAGGGGGTCTATGGCTACACCTTC. This gives the protein CSARDGQGVYGYTF.

This chain uses TRBV7-2 with TRBJ2-7, with 8 positions matching TRBD2. V was pared by 4 bases and J by 2 bases, with 7 bases of the junction left unmatched. Germline V CDR1 and CDR2: SGHTA, FQGNSA. CDR3 length equals 15 residues. The chain's CDR3 is CASSWAGGRTYEQYF. As DNA, the CDR3 is TGTGCCAGCAGCTGGGCAGGCGGGAGGACCTACGAGCAGTACTTC. The whole variable domain, filled in from reference TRBV7-2 and TRBJ2-7, reads GAGVSQSPSNKVTEKGKDVELRCDPISGHTALYWYRQSLGQGLEFLIYFQGNSAPDKSGLPSDRFSAERTGGSVSTLTIQRTQQEDSAVYLCASSWAGGRTYEQYFGPGTRLTVT.